This T cell receptor beta chain was found in a study of CD8 T cells in Susac syndrome. When the RNA was reverse transcribed, random hexamers were used with an input of 0.5 to 1 ug. It was immunoSEQ multiplex PCR that amplified TCR beta CDR3 across 54 Vbeta and 13 Jbeta. TCRdb reprocessed the immunoSEQ multiplex PCR reads via MiXCR and lists one record per CDR3 protein. The sample has 120,000 to 150,000 distinct CDR3 sequences; approximately 94% are singletons. From blood CD8+ and CD4+ T cells, the TCR beta chain was sequenced. Patients with Susac syndrome showed fulfilment of recently defined diagnostic criteria for definite or probable disease. In contrast to the negatively isolated CD8+ and CD4+ T cells, TEMRA cells were FACS-enriched. There are 14 residues in the CDR3. Germline V gene data show CDR1 as SGHDN and CDR2 as FVKESK. Trimming cost V 5 bases and J 4 bases, with 12 bases left between them.

What was sequenced was CD4+ T cells from PBMCs. This clonotype was obtained from a human donor with Susac syndrome. This chain links TRBV14 with TRBJ2-1; TRBD1 is a possible D gene (5 bases). CDR3 DNA sequence: TGTGCCAGCAGCTCTCGCAACAGGTACAATGAGCAGTTCTTC. Amino acid sequence: CASSSRNRYNEQFF. The full variable domain, rest sourced from reference TRBV14 and TRBJ2-1, is EAGVTQFPSHSVIEKGQTVTLRCDPISGHDNLYWYRRVMGKEIKFLLHFVKESKQDESGMPNNRFLAERTGGTYSTLKVQPAELEDSGVYFCASSSRNRYNEQFFGPGTRLTVL.